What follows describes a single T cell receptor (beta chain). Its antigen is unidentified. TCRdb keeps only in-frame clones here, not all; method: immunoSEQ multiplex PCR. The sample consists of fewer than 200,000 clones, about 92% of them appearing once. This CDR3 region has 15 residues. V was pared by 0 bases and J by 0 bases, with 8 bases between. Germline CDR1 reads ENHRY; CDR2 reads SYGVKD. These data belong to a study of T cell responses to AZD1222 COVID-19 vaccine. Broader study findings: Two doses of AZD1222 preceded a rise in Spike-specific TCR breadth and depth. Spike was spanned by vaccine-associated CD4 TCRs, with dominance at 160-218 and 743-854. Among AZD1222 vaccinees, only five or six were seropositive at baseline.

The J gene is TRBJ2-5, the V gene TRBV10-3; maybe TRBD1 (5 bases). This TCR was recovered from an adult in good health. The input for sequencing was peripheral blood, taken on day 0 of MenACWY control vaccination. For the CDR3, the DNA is TGTGCCATCAGTGAGTCGCGACAGAACCAAGAGACCCAGTACTTC. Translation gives CAISESRQNQETQYF.